One and the same sample provided the 21 T cell receptor beta chains below, sequenced in a study of metastatic and nonmetastatic thyroid tumors. TCRdb used MiXCR to call clones anew from the PCR reads. The data contain 34,000 or so clones, roughly a fifth of them singletons. Each patient came to thyroid surgery without any prior treatment (of any kind). Sequenced: blood. Every receptor here comes from a female donor with papillary thyroid cancer or a benign thyroid nodule (not recorded which). Some clones in this sample may be carry-over from other donors' samples.

This clone was seen a few times. The gene calls are TRBV5-1 and TRBJ2-1, with 7 bases fitting TRBD1. The V gene's germline CDR1 is SGHRS and CDR2 YFSETQ. Trimming at V came to 0 bases and at J to 5 bases, leaving 5 bases not matched to a gene. The CDR3 is 15 amino acids. The CDR3 region is CASSLGTGRDNEQFF. In DNA form, the CDR3 reads TGCGCCAGCAGCTTGGGGACAGGCCGCGACAATGAGCAGTTCTTC.

The V gene is TRBV5-1, the J gene TRBJ2-7; D call uncertain. The CDR3 runs to 12 residues. Germline V CDR1 and CDR2: SGHRS, YFSETQ. Trimming pared 0 bases from V and 3 bases from J, leaving 4 bases between. The CDR3 sequence is CASSLDFYEQYF. Written as DNA, the CDR3 is TGCGCCAGCAGCTTGGACTTCTACGAGCAGTACTTC.

This clone was recorded many times. This chain links TRBV19 with TRBJ1-5; possible D gene TRBD1, 5 bases. The CDR3 is 13 residues long. V lost 10 bases and J 3 bases, leaving 13 bases between the germline ends. The germline gives CDR1 LNHDA, CDR2 SQIVND (reference sequence). The CDR3 region is CATSTGDNQPQHF. The CDR3 coding sequence is TGTGCCACCTCGACGGGGGACAATCAGCCCCAGCATTTT.

This clone was observed at least ten times. This CDR3 is CASSSQYGQQYF. The CDR3 nucleotides read TGTGCCAGCAGCAGCCAGTACGGGCAGCAGTACTTC. This rearrangement joins TRBV7-9 to TRBJ2-7; D unresolved. In germline, CDR1 is SEHNR, CDR2 FQNEAQ (reference sequence). There are 12 residues in the CDR3. The V end was cut by 5 bases, the J end by 8 bases, with 13 bases between.

About this clone itself: Distinct nucleotide sequences in the sample also encode this CDR3. The genes are TRBV20-1 and TRBJ2-7, with 10 bases lining up with TRBD2. The CDR3 is made up of 12 amino acids. CDR1 DFQATT and CDR2 SNEGSKA come from the germline V gene (reference sequence). CDR3 loop: CSPGLATYEQYF. CDR3 DNA: TGCTCACCGGGACTAGCGACCTACGAGCAGTACTTC.

This clone occurred many times. V is TRBV11-1 and J is TRBJ2-7; D is perhaps TRBD1 (5 bases). Germline V gene sequence: CDR1 SGHAT, CDR2 FQDESV (reference sequence). The CDR3 has 13 residues. Trimming took off 5 bases at V and 6 bases at J, with 14 bases between the two ends. CDR3: CASSQNQGSEQYF. CDR3 DNA sequence: TGTGCCAGCAGCCAAAACCAGGGTAGCGAGCAGTACTTC.

This clone was found a few times. This may be a read error, as it is one base from a much larger clone. The chain uses TRBV29-1 and TRBJ1-1; 9 bases align to TRBD1. Germline CDR1 and CDR2: SQVTM and ANQGSEA. The length of the CDR3 is 16 residues. Here the CDR3 reads CSIEADRGSMNTEAFF. Written as DNA, the CDR3 is TGCAGCATTGAAGCGGACAGGGGTTCTATGAACACTGAAGCTTTCTTT.

This clone was counted at least ten times. The gene calls are TRBV18 and TRBJ1-4; D remains unclear. This CDR3 contains 14 residues. Germline CDR1 KGHSH, CDR2 LQKENI. The V and J ends lost 3 bases and 2 bases respectively, with 7 bases between them. The CDR3 spells CASSPGNTNEKLFF. For the CDR3, the DNA is TGTGCCAGCTCACCCGGGAATACTAATGAAAAACTGTTTTTT.

This clone showed up many times. At the DNA level, this CDR3 is encoded by other sequences in the same sample as well. In nucleotides, the CDR3 is TGTGCCAGCAGTTTTAACGGCGGGGGCGCAGGCACTGAAGCTTTCTTT. Amino acids: CASSFNGGGAGTEAFF. V is TRBV12-3 or TRBV12-4 and J is TRBJ1-1, with D perhaps TRBD1 (6 bases). The ends were cut back, 3 bases at V and 4 bases at J, with 18 bases in the middle. The CDR3 consists of 16 residues.

This clone has just a few counts. V is TRBV5-1 and J is TRBJ2-7; D not certain. There are 15 residues in the CDR3. Germline-derived CDR1 and CDR2 are SGHRS and YFSETQ. The germline V and J ends were trimmed by 4 bases and 3 bases, with 17 bases remaining between them. CDR3 DNA sequence: TGCGCCAGCAGCCTTCAACCGGTAGGGAACTACGAGCAGTACTTC. Translation: CASSLQPVGNYEQYF. The entire variable domain, with the rest obtained from reference TRBV5-1 and TRBJ2-7, is as follows: KAGVTQTPRYLIKTRGQQVTLSCSPISGHRSVSWYQQTPGQGLQFLFEYFSETQRNKGNFPGRFSGRQFSNSRSEMNVSTLELGDSALYLCASSLQPVGNYEQYFGPGTRLTVT.

This clone occurred many times. J is TRBJ1-4 and V is TRBV14; D gene uncertain. Trimming removed 4 bases from V and 7 bases from J, with 19 bases in between. This CDR3 region has 16 residues. CDR1 is SGHDN, CDR2 FVKESK, per germline. CDR3 sequence reads: CASSRGLLTGSEKLFF. For the CDR3, the DNA is TGTGCCAGCAGCCGAGGACTATTGACTGGGAGTGAAAAACTGTTTTTT.

This chain uses TRBV30 with TRBJ2-7; D is possibly TRBD2 (6 bases). V dropped 3 bases and J dropped 3 bases, with 6 bases sitting between them. Germline V gene data show CDR1 as GTSNPN and CDR2 as SVGIG (reference sequence). CDR3 length: 11 residues. CDR3 sequence (DNA): TGTGCCTGGAGGCGGGACTACGAGCAGTACTTC. It is translated as CAWRRDYEQYF. Using reference TRBV30 and TRBJ2-7 for the parts outside the CDR3, the full variable domain is SQTIHQWPATLVQPVGSPLSLECTVEGTSNPNLYWYRQAAGRGLQLLFYSVGIGQISSEVPQNLSASRPQDRQFILSSKKLLLSDSGFYLCAWRRDYEQYFGPGTRLTVT.

This clone was counted at least ten times. This sequence joins TRBV10-3 and TRBJ2-3; a possible D gene is TRBD2 (5 bases). CDR1 and CDR2 (germline): ENHRY, SYGVKD. The V end was cut by 0 bases, the J end by 6 bases, with 13 bases between. CDR3 length: 15 residues. CDR3 sequence: CAISESDWQEDTQYF. CDR3 nucleotide sequence: TGTGCCATCAGTGAGTCGGACTGGCAGGAGGATACGCAGTATTTT.

This clone was picked up many times. This chain joins TRBV15 and TRBJ2-3, with 11 bases that match TRBD2. J was trimmed by 3 bases and V by 3 bases; bases with no gene match: 2. CDR3 size: 15 residues. Germline V lookup: CDR1 LNHNV, CDR2 YYDKDF (reference sequence). CDR3 loop: CATSRTSGITDTQYF. The CDR3 nucleotides read TGTGCCACCAGCAGGACTAGCGGGATTACAGATACGCAGTATTTT.

Worth noting for this clone: A read error is possible here, since a much larger clone lies one base away. This sequence joins TRBV9 and TRBJ2-5, with 7 bases aligning to TRBD2. This CDR3 contains 13 residues. Germline V gene lookup returns CDR1 SGDLS and CDR2 YYNGEE. J gave up 5 bases and V 3 bases, and 4 bases lay outside the gene matches. This CDR3 is CASSAVGGETQYF. CDR3 in DNA: TGTGCCAGCAGCGCAGTCGGGGGGGAGACCCAGTACTTC.

Regarding this clone: Compared with germline, one end of the junction differs, possibly owing to a read error. The rearrangement links TRBV20-1 to TRBJ1-2, with 8 nucleotides matching TRBD1. Germline CDR1 and CDR2: DFQATT and SNEGSKA (reference sequence). The CDR3 is 12 amino acids. Here the CDR3 reads CSALDRVDCYTF. In DNA form, the CDR3 reads TGCAGTGCCTTGGACAGGGTTGATTGCTACACATTC.

This clone was picked up many times. The rearrangement links TRBV27 to TRBJ1-6, with 7 positions matching TRBD1. The CDR3 spans 15 residues. J was trimmed by 7 bases and V by 5 bases; bases with no gene match: 8. Germline assignment: CDR1 MNHEY and CDR2 SMNVEV (reference sequence). CDR3: CASSPRDSQNSPLHF. The DNA for the CDR3 is TGTGCCAGCAGTCCCCGGGACAGCCAAAATTCACCCCTCCACTTT.

This clone was seen many times. The V gene is TRBV9, the J gene TRBJ2-3; the match to TRBD2 covers 12 bases. The CDR3 is made up of 15 amino acids. CDR1 and CDR2 from the germline V gene are SGDLS and YYNGEE. V dropped 3 bases and J dropped 3; count of bases not matched to a gene: 2. The CDR3 spells CASSASGGETDTQYF. CDR3 bases: TGTGCCAGCAGCGCTAGCGGGGGGGAGACAGATACGCAGTATTTT.

This clone was picked up many times. The chain recombines TRBV12-3 or TRBV12-4 with TRBJ1-3; TRBD1 might be the D (5 bases). This CDR3 has 17 residues. V was shortened by 5 bases and J by 0 bases, with 17 bases between the two germline ends. CDR3 DNA sequence: TGTGCCAGCAGTCCCAGAGTTGGACATTTCTCTGGAAACACCATATATTTT. This translates into CASSPRVGHFSGNTIYF.

This clone showed up just a few times. This chain connects TRBV6-1 to TRBJ1-1; 8 nucleotides line up with TRBD1. J lost 3 bases, V lost 3 bases, and 3 bases had no gene match. The CDR3 covers 14 residues. CDR1 is MNHNS, CDR2 SASEGT, per germline. The CDR3 loop reads CASSEDRVDTEAFF. The DNA for the CDR3 is TGTGCCAGCAGTGAGGACAGGGTCGACACTGAAGCTTTCTTT.

Ten or more counts support this clone. This chain joins TRBV18 and TRBJ2-1; 8 bases line up with TRBD1. The CDR3 runs to 18 residues. Germline V gene lookup returns CDR1 KGHSH and CDR2 LQKENI. Losses at the gene ends were 0 bases for V and 8 bases for J; bases not matched to a gene: 15. CDR3 in amino acids: CASSPPSTRTGNIDEQFF. The DNA for the CDR3 is TGTGCCAGCTCACCACCGTCCACTCGGACAGGGAATATCGATGAGCAGTTCTTC.